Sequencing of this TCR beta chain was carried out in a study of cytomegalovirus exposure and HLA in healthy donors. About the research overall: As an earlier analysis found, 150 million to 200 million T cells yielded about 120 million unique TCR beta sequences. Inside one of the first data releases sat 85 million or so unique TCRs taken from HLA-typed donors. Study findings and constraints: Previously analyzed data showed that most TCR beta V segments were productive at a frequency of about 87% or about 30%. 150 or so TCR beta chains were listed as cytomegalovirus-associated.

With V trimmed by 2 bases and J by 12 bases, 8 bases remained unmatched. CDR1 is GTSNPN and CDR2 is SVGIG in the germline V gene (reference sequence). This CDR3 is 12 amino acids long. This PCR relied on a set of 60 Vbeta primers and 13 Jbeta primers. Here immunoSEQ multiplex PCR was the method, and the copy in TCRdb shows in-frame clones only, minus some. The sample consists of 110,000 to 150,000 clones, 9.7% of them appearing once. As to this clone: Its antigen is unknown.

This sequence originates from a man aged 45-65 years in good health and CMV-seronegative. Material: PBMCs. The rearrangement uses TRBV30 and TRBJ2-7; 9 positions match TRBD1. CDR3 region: CAWSPGTGKVYF. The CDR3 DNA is TGTGCCTGGAGTCCCGGGACAGGGAAGGTGTACTTC.